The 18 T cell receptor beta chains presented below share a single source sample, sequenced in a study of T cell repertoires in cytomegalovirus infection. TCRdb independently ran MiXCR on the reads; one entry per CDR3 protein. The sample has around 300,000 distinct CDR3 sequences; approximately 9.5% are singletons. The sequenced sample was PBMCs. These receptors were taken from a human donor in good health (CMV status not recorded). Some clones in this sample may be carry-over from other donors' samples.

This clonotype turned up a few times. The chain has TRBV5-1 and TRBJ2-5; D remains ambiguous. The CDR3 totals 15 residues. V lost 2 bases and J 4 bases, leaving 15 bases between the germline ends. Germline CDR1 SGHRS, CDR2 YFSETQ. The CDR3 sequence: CASSFNGPSAETQYF. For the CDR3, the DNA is TGCGCCAGCAGCTTTAACGGACCGTCCGCAGAGACCCAGTACTTC.

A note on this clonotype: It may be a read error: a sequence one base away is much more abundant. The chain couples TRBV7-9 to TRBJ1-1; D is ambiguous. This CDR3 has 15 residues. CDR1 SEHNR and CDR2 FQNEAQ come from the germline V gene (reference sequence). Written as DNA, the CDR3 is TGTACCAGCAGCTTAGCCGTGACGGTGAACACTGAAGCTTTCTTT. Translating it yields CTSSLAVTVNTEAFF.

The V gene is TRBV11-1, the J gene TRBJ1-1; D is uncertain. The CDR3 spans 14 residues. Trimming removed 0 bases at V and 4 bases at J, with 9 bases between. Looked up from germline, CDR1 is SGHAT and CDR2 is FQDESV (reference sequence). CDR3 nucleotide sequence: TGTGCCAGCAGCTTAGCGAACCCGGGCACTGAAGCTTTCTTT. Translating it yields CASSLANPGTEAFF.

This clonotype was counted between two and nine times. This CDR3 is CASSLTPGPYSNTEAFF. CDR3 nucleotide sequence: TGTGCCAGCAGCTTGACGCCAGGGCCGTACTCGAACACTGAAGCTTTCTTT. The chain employs TRBV5-4 and TRBJ1-1; D possibly corresponds to TRBD1 (5 bases). The CDR3 totals 17 residues. The V end was cut by 1 base, the J end by 1 base, with 17 bases between. Germline-derived CDR1 and CDR2 are SGHNT and YYREEE (reference sequence).

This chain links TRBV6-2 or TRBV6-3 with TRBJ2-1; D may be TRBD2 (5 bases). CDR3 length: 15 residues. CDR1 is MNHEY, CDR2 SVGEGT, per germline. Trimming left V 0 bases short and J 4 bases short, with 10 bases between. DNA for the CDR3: TGTGCCAGCAGTTACTCAACTGGCGGGTACAATGAGCAGTTCTTC. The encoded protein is CASSYSTGGYNEQFF.

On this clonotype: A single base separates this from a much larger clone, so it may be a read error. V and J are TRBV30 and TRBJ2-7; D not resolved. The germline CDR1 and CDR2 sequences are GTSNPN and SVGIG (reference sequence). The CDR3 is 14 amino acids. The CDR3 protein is CAWSGGLSSYGQYF. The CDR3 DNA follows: TGTGCCTGGAGTGGGGGTCTTAGCTCCTACGGGCAGTACTTC. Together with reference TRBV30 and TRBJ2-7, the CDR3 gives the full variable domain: SQTIHQWPATLVQPVGSPLSLECTVEGTSNPNLYWYRQAAGRGLQLLFYSVGIGQISSEVPQNLSASRPQDRQFILSSKKLLLSDSGFYLCAWSGGLSSYGQYFGPGTRLTVT.

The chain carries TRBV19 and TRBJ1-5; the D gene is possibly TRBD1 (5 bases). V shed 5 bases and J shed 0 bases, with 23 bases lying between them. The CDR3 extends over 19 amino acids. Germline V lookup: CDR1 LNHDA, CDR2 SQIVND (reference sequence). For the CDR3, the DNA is TGTGCCAGTAGTCCAAACAGGCTAGACATCCTCTATAGCAATCAGCCCCAGCATTTT. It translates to CASSPNRLDILYSNQPQHF.

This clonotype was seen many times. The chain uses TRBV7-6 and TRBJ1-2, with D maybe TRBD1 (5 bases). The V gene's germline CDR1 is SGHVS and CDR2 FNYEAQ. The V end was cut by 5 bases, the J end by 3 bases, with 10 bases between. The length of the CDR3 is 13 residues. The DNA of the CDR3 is TGTGCCAGCAGCCCACAGGACTACTATGGCTACACCTTC. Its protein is CASSPQDYYGYTF.

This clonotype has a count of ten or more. The CDR3 loop is CASSLVRTSPNEQFF. The CDR3 DNA sequence: TGTGCCAGCAGCTTGGTGAGAACCTCCCCAAATGAGCAGTTCTTC. The V and J genes are TRBV5-5 and TRBJ2-1, with D hard to call. The CDR3 covers 15 residues. CDR1 and CDR2 (germline): SGHKS, YYEKEE (reference sequence). V lost 0 bases to trimming and J lost 7 bases, with 14 bases between them.

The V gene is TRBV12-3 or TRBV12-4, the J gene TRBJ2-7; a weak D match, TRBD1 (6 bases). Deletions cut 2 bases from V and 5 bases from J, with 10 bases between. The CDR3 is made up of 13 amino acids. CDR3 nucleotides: TGTGCCAGCAGTTTATATTACAGGGACGAGCAGTACTTC. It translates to CASSLYYRDEQYF.

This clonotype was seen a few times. The CDR3 nucleotides read TGTGCCAGCAGCTCTGTGGGAGTTTCGAACATTCAGTACTTC. Translating it yields CASSSVGVSNIQYF. V is TRBV7-9 and J is TRBJ2-4, with D maybe TRBD2 (5 bases). The V gene's germline CDR1 is SEHNR and CDR2 FQNEAQ (reference sequence). This CDR3 has 14 residues. Trimming shortened V by 4 bases and J by 7 bases, and 14 bases separated the two germline ends.

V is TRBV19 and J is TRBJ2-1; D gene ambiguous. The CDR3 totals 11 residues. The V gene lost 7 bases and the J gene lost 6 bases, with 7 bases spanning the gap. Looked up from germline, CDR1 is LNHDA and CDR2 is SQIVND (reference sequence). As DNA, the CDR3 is TGTGCCAGTAAATCGCGCAATGAGCAGTTCTTC. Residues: CASKSRNEQFF.

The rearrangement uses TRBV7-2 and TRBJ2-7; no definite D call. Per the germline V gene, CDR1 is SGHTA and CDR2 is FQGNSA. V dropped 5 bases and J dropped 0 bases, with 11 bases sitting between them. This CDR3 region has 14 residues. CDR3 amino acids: CASSLSRSSYEQYF. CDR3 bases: TGTGCCAGCAGCCTTTCTAGAAGCTCCTACGAGCAGTACTTC.

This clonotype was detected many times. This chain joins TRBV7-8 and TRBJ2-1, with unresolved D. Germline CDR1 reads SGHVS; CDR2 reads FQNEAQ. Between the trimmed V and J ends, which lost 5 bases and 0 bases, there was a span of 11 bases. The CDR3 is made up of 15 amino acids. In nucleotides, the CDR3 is TGTGCCAGCAGCCCGGACCGTTTCTCCTACAATGAGCAGTTCTTC. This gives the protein CASSPDRFSYNEQFF. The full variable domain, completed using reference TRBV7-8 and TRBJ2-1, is GAGVSQSPRYKVAKRGQDVALRCDPISGHVSLFWYQQALGQGPEFLTYFQNEAQLDKSGLPSDRFFAERPEGSVSTLKIQRTQQEDSAVYLCASSPDRFSYNEQFFGPGTRLTVL.

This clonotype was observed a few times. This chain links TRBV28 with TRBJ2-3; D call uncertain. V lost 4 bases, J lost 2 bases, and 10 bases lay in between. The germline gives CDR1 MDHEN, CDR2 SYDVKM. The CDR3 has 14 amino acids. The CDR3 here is CASSSGFLTDTQYF. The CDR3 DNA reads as TGTGCCAGCAGTTCGGGCTTTCTCACAGATACGCAGTATTTT.

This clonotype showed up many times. Here the CDR3 DNA reads TGTGCCAGCAGCTTAGAAGGAGCGGGAGGGCCGAAAGCTGGTGAGCAGTTCTTC. Translation: CASSLEGAGGPKAGEQFF. The J gene is TRBJ2-1, the V gene TRBV11-2; 10 bases fit TRBD2. Looked up from germline, CDR1 is SGHAT and CDR2 is FQNNGV. V was pared by 0 bases and J by 9 bases, with 14 bases of the junction left unmatched. The CDR3 runs to 18 residues.

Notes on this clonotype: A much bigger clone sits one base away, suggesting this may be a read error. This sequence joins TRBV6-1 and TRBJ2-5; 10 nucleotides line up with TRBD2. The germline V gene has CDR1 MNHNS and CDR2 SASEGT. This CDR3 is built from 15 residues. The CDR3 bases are TGTGCCGGCAGGCAAGCGGGAGGGCCGTCAGAGACCCAGTACTTC. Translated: CAGRQAGGPSETQYF.

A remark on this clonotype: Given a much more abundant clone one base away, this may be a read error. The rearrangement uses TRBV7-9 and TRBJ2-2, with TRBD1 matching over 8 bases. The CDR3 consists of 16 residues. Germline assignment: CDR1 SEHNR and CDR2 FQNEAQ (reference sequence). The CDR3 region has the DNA TGTACCAGCAGTAACAGGGGGTCTGAGGACACCGGGGAGCTGTTTTTT. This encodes CTSSNRGSEDTGELFF.